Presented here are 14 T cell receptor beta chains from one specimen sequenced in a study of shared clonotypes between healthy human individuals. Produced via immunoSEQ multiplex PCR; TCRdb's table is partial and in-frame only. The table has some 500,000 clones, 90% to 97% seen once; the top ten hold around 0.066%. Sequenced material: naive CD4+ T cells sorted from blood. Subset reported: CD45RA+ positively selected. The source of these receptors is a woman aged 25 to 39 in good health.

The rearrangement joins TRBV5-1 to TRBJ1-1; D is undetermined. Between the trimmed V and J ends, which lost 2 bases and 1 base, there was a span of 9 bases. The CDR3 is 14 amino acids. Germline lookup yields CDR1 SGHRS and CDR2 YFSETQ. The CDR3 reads CASSFGLANTEAFF. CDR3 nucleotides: TGCGCCAGCAGCTTCGGGCTCGCGAACACTGAAGCTTTCTTT.

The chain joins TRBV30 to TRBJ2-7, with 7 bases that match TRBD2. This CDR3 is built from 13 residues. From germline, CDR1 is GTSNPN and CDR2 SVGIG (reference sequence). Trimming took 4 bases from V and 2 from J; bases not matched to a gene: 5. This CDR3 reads CAWKGGRTYEQYF. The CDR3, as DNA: TGTGCCTGGAAGGGCGGGAGAACCTACGAGCAGTACTTC.

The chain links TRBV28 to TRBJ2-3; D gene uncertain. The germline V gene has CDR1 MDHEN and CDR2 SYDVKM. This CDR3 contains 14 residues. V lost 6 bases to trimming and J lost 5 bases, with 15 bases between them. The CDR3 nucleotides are TGTGCCAGCAGCTCACCCCGGGCCCTAGATACGCAGTATTTT. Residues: CASSSPRALDTQYF.

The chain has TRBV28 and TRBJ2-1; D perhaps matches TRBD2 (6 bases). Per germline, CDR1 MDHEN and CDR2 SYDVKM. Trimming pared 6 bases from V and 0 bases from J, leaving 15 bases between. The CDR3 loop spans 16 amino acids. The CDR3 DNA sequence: TGTGCCAGCAGCTTTTGGGACTCTAGCTCCTACAATGAGCAGTTCTTC. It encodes CASSFWDSSSYNEQFF.

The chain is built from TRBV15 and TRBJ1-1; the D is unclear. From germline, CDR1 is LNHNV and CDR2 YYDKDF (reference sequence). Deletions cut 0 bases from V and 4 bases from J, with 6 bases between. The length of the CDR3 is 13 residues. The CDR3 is CATSRDEGTEAFF. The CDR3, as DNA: TGTGCCACCAGCAGAGACGAGGGCACTGAAGCTTTCTTT.

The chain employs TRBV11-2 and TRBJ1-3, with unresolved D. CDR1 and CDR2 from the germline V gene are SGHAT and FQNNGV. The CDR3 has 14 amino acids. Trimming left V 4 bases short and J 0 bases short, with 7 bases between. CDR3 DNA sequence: TGTGCCAGCAGCTCGTCTTACTCTGGAAACACCATATATTTT. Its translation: CASSSSYSGNTIYF.

The CDR3 sequence is CASSSVSGTYEQYF. CDR3 DNA: TGTGCCAGCAGTTCCGTGTCAGGGACCTACGAGCAGTACTTC. The rearrangement links TRBV28 to TRBJ2-7, with a weak D call TRBD1 (5 bases). CDR3 length equals 14 residues. CDR1 MDHEN and CDR2 SYDVKM come from the germline V gene. V lost 4 bases to trimming and J lost 2 bases, with 12 bases between them.

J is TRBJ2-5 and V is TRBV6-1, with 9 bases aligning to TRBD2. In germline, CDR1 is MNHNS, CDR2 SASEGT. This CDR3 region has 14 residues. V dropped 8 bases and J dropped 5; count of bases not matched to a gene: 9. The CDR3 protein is CASGLAGYSETQYF. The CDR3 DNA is TGTGCCAGCGGGCTAGCGGGATATTCGGAGACCCAGTACTTC.

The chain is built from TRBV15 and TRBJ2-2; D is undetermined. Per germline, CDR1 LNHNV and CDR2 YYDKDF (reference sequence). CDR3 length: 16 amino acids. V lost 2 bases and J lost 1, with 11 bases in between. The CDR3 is CATSRSDKENTGELFF. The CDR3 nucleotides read TGTGCCACCAGCAGATCCGACAAGGAGAACACCGGGGAGCTGTTTTTT. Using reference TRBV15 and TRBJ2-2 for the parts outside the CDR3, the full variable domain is DAMVIQNPRYQVTQFGKPVTLSCSQTLNHNVMYWYQQKSSQAPKLLFHYYDKDFNNEADTPDNFQSRRPNTSFCFLDIRSPGLGDTAMYLCATSRSDKENTGELFFGEGSRLTVL.

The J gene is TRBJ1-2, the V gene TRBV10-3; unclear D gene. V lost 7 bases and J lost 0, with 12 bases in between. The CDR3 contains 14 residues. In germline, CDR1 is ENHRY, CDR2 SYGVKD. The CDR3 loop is CAITLNSANYGYTF. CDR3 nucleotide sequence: TGTGCCATCACGCTGAACTCAGCTAACTATGGCTACACCTTC.

In DNA, the CDR3 is TGTGCCAGCAGCGTTGAGGGGAACCCCTATGGCTACACCTTC. Its protein product is CASSVEGNPYGYTF. The rearrangement uses TRBV9 and TRBJ1-2, with TRBD1 as a possible D gene (5 bases). From germline, CDR1 is SGDLS and CDR2 YYNGEE. This CDR3 has 14 amino acids. V was pared by 2 bases and J by 4 bases, with 12 bases between.

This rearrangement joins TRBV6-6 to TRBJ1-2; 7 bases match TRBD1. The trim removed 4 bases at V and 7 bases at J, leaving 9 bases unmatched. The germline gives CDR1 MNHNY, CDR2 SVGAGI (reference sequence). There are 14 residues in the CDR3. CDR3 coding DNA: TGTGCCAGCAGTTCTAGGCCAGGGGGTATTGGCTACACCTTC. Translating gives CASSSRPGGIGYTF.

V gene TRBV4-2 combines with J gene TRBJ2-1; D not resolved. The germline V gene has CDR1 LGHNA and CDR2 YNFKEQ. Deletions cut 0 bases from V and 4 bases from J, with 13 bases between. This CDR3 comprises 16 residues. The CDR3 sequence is CASSQDLRTLYNEQFF. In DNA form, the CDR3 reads TGTGCCAGCAGCCAAGACCTGCGGACGTTATACAATGAGCAGTTCTTC.

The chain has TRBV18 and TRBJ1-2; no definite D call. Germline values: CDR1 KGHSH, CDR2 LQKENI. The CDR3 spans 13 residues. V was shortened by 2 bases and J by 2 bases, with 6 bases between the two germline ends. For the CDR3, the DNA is TGTGCCAGCTCACCAGAGGAAAACTATGGCTACACCTTC. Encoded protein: CASSPEENYGYTF.